The 15 T cell receptor beta chains in this list originate from one sample, sequenced in a study of T-cell reconstitution after alpha-beta-depleted transplantation in children. During its preparation, the TCRbeta library received unique molecular identifiers. Using its own MiXCR run on the PCR reads, TCRdb lists one record per CDR3 protein. The profile shows 350,000 to 500,000 distinct CDR3 sequences, over 40% of them singletons. Here the sequenced sample was PBMCs, taken before TCRalphabeta/CD19-depleted stem cell transplant. The receptors shown here come from a girl aged 2 to 9 with aplastic anemia, due to receive a stem cell transplant.

This clonotype came up a few times. CDR3 in DNA: TGTGCCAGCAGAGCCCCAGAAAAACTGTTTTTT. This sequence encodes CASRAPEKLFF. This sequence joins TRBV2 and TRBJ1-4, with unresolved D. This CDR3 is 11 amino acids long. Deletions cut 6 bases from V and 8 bases from J, with 7 bases between. CDR1 and CDR2 (germline): SNHLY, FYNNEI.

This CDR3 is CASSLGGGGSFNEQFF. The CDR3 DNA follows: TGCGCCAGCAGCTTGGGGGGGGGCGGGAGCTTCAATGAGCAGTTCTTC. The chain joins TRBV5-1 to TRBJ2-1; weak D call: TRBD2 (7 bases). V was trimmed by 0 bases and J by 6 bases, leaving 16 bases between them. This CDR3 region has 16 residues. Germline loops: CDR1 SGHRS, CDR2 YFSETQ.

This clonotype occurred a few times. The chain couples TRBV20-1 to TRBJ2-4; 12 bases fit TRBD2. The CDR3 sequence is 16 residues long. Germline values: CDR1 DFQATT, CDR2 SNEGSKA (reference sequence). V lost 3 bases to trimming and J lost 5 bases; unmatched junction nucleotides: 8. The CDR3 sequence: CSASRLAGGVENIQYF. The CDR3 DNA sequence: TGCAGTGCTAGCAGGCTAGCGGGGGGGGTGGAAAACATTCAGTACTTC.

This clonotype was recorded a few times. This chain connects TRBV12-3 or TRBV12-4 to TRBJ2-1; 12 positions match TRBD2. This CDR3 is 15 amino acids long. V lost 6 bases, J lost 6 bases, and 6 bases stayed unmatched. In DNA, the CDR3 is TGTGCCAGCAGACCGACTAGCGGGAGTATCAATGAGCAGTTCTTC. This translates into CASRPTSGSINEQFF.

In its sample, this clonotype was seen a few times. The chain recombines TRBV7-8 with TRBJ2-3; no clear D gene. V was trimmed by 1 base and J by 3 bases, leaving 14 bases between them. The CDR3 runs to 16 residues. Per germline, CDR1 SGHVS and CDR2 FQNEAQ. The CDR3 nucleotides read TGTGCCAGCAGCTTAGTAACCGGGTCTGGAACAGATACGCAGTATTTT. It is translated as CASSLVTGSGTDTQYF.

The chain combines TRBV5-1 with TRBJ2-2; D is possibly TRBD1 (6 bases). CDR3 length: 17 amino acids. Trimming removed 3 bases at V and 5 bases at J, with 20 bases between. Germline CDR1 reads SGHRS; CDR2 reads YFSETQ. The CDR3, as DNA: TGCGCCAGCAGCTCCACCGACAGGTCACGAGGAACCGGGGAGCTGTTTTTT. It is translated as CASSSTDRSRGTGELFF.

This sequence joins TRBV18 and TRBJ1-1; no definite D call. V was shortened by 5 bases and J by 5 bases, with 15 bases between the two germline ends. The CDR3 spans 14 residues. Germline lookup yields CDR1 KGHSH and CDR2 LQKENI. The CDR3 protein is CASSFFEGGTEAFF. The CDR3 DNA sequence: TGTGCCAGCTCATTCTTTGAGGGTGGGACTGAAGCTTTCTTT.

The chain is built from TRBV3-1 and TRBJ2-1; TRBD2 matches 12 bases. The V gene end was trimmed by 3 bases and the J gene end by 6 bases; junction bases not matched to a gene: 12. Germline V lookup: CDR1 LGHDT, CDR2 YNNKEL (reference sequence). This CDR3 has 18 amino acids. The CDR3 sequence: CASSQGLAGPQPFNEQFF. The CDR3 coding sequence is TGTGCCAGCAGCCAGGGACTAGCGGGCCCCCAGCCTTTCAATGAGCAGTTCTTC.

The chain recombines TRBV10-3 with TRBJ2-2, with D perhaps TRBD1 (6 bases). CDR3 length: 15 amino acids. Germline V gene data show CDR1 as ENHRY and CDR2 as SYGVKD. Deletions cut 6 bases from V and 5 bases from J, with 16 bases between. CDR3 sequence (DNA): TGTGCCATCAGAAACGCCGGGACACCGACCGGGGAGCTGTTTTTT. The encoded protein is CAIRNAGTPTGELFF.

This clonotype was seen repeatedly, ten times or more. V is TRBV5-6 and J is TRBJ2-7; the D is unclear. The germline V gene has CDR1 SGHDT and CDR2 YYEEEE. This CDR3 spans 13 amino acids. Trimming cost V 2 bases and J 0 bases, with 6 bases left between them. The CDR3 region is CASSLMGSYEQYF. The CDR3 nucleotides are TGTGCCAGCAGCTTAATGGGCTCCTACGAGCAGTACTTC. Looking up the rest from reference TRBV5-6 and TRBJ2-7 gives the full variable domain: DAGVTQSPTHLIKTRGQQVTLRCSPKSGHDTVSWYQQALGQGPQFIFQYYEEEERQRGNFPDRFSGHQFPNYSSELNVNALLLGDSALYLCASSLMGSYEQYFGPGTRLTVT.

This clonotype was seen repeatedly, ten times or more. This CDR3 is CASSLDRGTEAFF. The CDR3 bases are TGTGCCAGCAGCCTGGACAGGGGGACTGAAGCTTTCTTT. The gene calls are TRBV7-7 and TRBJ1-1; 10 bases map to TRBD1. The CDR3 spans 13 residues. From germline, CDR1 is SSHAT and CDR2 FNYEAQ (reference sequence). The ends lost 5 bases at V and 5 bases at J; junction bases unmatched: 2. Combining the CDR3 with reference TRBV7-7 and TRBJ1-1 gives the whole variable domain GAGVSQSPRYKVTKRGQDVTLRCDPISSHATLYWYQQALGQGPEFLTYFNYEAQPDKSGLPSDRFSAERPEGSISTLTIQRTEQRDSAMYRCASSLDRGTEAFFGQGTRLTVV.

This CDR3 is CASSPGDRATGELFF. The DNA for the CDR3 is TGCGCCAGCAGCCCGGGGGACAGGGCGACCGGGGAGCTGTTTTTT. The chain recombines TRBV5-1 with TRBJ2-2; 9 bases are shared with TRBD1. The CDR3 sequence is 15 residues long. V shed 4 bases, J shed 5 bases, and the junction held 6 bases outside the gene matches. From germline, CDR1 is SGHRS and CDR2 YFSETQ.

V and J are TRBV27 and TRBJ2-7, with a tentative D call TRBD2 (6 bases). The CDR3 totals 14 residues. V was clipped by 8 bases and J by 3 bases, with 17 bases between them. Germline loops: CDR1 MNHEY, CDR2 SMNVEV (reference sequence). DNA of the CDR3: TGTGCCAGCGTCCCCCAGGGAGGAAGCTACGAGCAGTACTTC. The encoded protein is CASVPQGGSYEQYF.

The CDR3 loop is CASSQAEGAETQYF. For the CDR3, the DNA is TGTGCCAGCAGCCAAGCGGAAGGGGCGGAGACCCAGTACTTC. The chain carries TRBV3-1 and TRBJ2-5; D perhaps matches TRBD1 (5 bases). Trimming pared 1 base from V and 5 bases from J, leaving 11 bases between. The CDR3 spans 14 residues. From germline, CDR1 is LGHDT and CDR2 YNNKEL (reference sequence).

The chain is built from TRBV4-2 and TRBJ2-2; D might be TRBD2 (6 bases). Trimming stripped 6 bases from V and 7 bases from J, with 27 bases between. The germline V gene encodes CDR1 LGHNA and CDR2 YNFKEQ. This CDR3 region has 18 residues. CDR3 region: CASRQQSSDGRSGGELFF. The CDR3 DNA reads as TGTGCCAGCAGACAACAATCCTCTGATGGGAGGTCCGGCGGGGAGCTGTTTTTT.